These 25 T cell receptor beta chains were all obtained from the same sample, sequenced in a study of shared clonotypes between healthy human individuals. Clones were sequenced by immunoSEQ multiplex PCR, and TCRdb holds only the in-frame ones, with some missing. In the table there are 1,500,000 or so clones, roughly 96% of which are singletons. Sequences were obtained from naive CD4+ T cells sorted from blood. Subset denoted: CD45RA+ positively selected. These receptors all stem from a man aged 30 to 45 in good health.

The rearrangement links TRBV7-3 to TRBJ2-2; 10 bases agree with TRBD2. Germline V gene sequence: CDR1 SGHTA, CDR2 FQGTGA. There are 16 residues in the CDR3. The junction had 6 bases not matched to a gene; V was cut back by 4 bases and J by 4 bases. CDR3 DNA: TGTGCCAGCAGCTCCTTAGCGGGAGGTATCACCGGGGAGCTGTTTTTT. Encoded protein: CASSSLAGGITGELFF.

J is TRBJ2-7 and V is TRBV2; the match to TRBD2 covers 11 bases. The ends lost 7 bases at V and 0 bases at J; junction bases unmatched: 5. The CDR3 extends over 15 amino acids. Germline V CDR1 and CDR2: SNHLY, FYNNEI. As DNA, the CDR3 is TGTGCCAGCACCCGACTAGCGGGACTCTCCTACGAGCAGTACTTC. Translation: CASTRLAGLSYEQYF.

This clone was counted only a few times. The rearrangement joins TRBV3-2 to TRBJ2-2. TRBV3-2 is listed as a pseudogene. The CDR3 totals 9 residues. CDR3 DNA: TGTGCCAGCAGCCCACGTGTGTTTTTT. Translating it yields CASSPRVFF.

This clone was recorded only once. V gene TRBV10-3 combines with J gene TRBJ2-1; D gene unclear. This CDR3 contains 14 residues. Between the trimmed V and J ends, which lost 3 bases and 6 bases, there was a span of 12 bases. The germline V gene has CDR1 ENHRY and CDR2 SYGVKD. The CDR3 bases are TGTGCCATCAGTGATGGATACCGAATCAATGAGCAGTTCTTC. It translates to CAISDGYRINEQFF.

Worth noting for this clone: The sample has other DNA sequences that encode this CDR3 too. The genes are TRBV9 and TRBJ1-2; D gene unclear. CDR1 and CDR2 (germline): SGDLS, YYNGEE. CDR3 length equals 14 residues. The V gene lost 0 bases and the J gene lost 0 bases, with 6 bases spanning the gap. The CDR3 region has the DNA TGTGCCAGCAGCGTAGGAGGGACTAACTATGGCTACACCTTC. Encoded protein: CASSVGGTNYGYTF.

The chain recombines TRBV7-9 with TRBJ2-1; 7 positions match TRBD1. The J segment lost 1 base and the V segment lost 5 bases, leaving 11 bases of the junction unmatched. The CDR3 sequence is 17 residues long. The V gene's germline CDR1 is SEHNR and CDR2 FQNEAQ (reference sequence). For the CDR3, the DNA is TGTGCCAGCAGCCCACAGGGGAGAAGTAGGTCCTACAATGAGCAGTTCTTC. Residues: CASSPQGRSRSYNEQFF.

The V and J genes are TRBV9 and TRBJ2-2; 14 nucleotides line up with TRBD2. Germline assignment: CDR1 SGDLS and CDR2 YYNGEE. CDR3 length: 16 residues. V trimming: 3 bases; J trimming: 3 bases; junction bases outside the gene matches: 1. This chain's CDR3 is CASSAGLAGDTGELFF. The CDR3 DNA sequence: TGTGCCAGCAGCGCGGGACTAGCGGGAGACACCGGGGAGCTGTTTTTT.

The chain links TRBV13 to TRBJ2-4; no firm D call. The CDR3 contains 15 residues. V was shortened by 2 bases and J by 0 bases, with 8 bases between the two germline ends. Per germline, CDR1 PRHDT and CDR2 FYEKMQ (reference sequence). The CDR3 is CASSLRPLAKNIQYF. CDR3 nucleotide sequence: TGTGCCAGCAGCTTACGGCCGCTAGCCAAAAACATTCAGTACTTC.

V and J are TRBV7-2 and TRBJ2-7; the D is unclear. Germline V gene lookup returns CDR1 SGHTA and CDR2 FQGNSA. V lost 7 bases to trimming and J lost 5 bases, with 12 bases between them. This CDR3 has 12 amino acids. For the CDR3, the DNA is TGTGCCAGCATCCTATTTGGACACGAGCAGTACTTC. Amino acids: CASILFGHEQYF.

As regards this clone: Distinct nucleotide sequences in the sample also encode this CDR3. The chain links TRBV10-2 to TRBJ2-3; D not certain. The CDR3 extends over 11 amino acids. The germline V gene has CDR1 WSHSY and CDR2 SAAADI. V shed 5 bases and J shed 6 bases, with 6 bases lying between them. CDR3 residues: CASSLSDTQYF. CDR3 nucleotide sequence: TGCGCCAGCAGTCTGAGTGATACGCAGTATTTT.

The table lists this clone with a count of one. The chain employs TRBV28 and TRBJ1-5, with D maybe TRBD1 (6 bases). The CDR3 covers 15 residues. Germline CDR1 MDHEN, CDR2 SYDVKM. V lost 6 bases and J 0 bases, leaving 12 bases between the germline ends. The CDR3 protein is CASSRTDYSNQPQHF. CDR3 sequence (DNA): TGTGCCAGCAGCCGGACAGACTATAGCAATCAGCCCCAGCATTTT.

The chain employs TRBV5-1 and TRBJ2-7; D possibly corresponds to TRBD1 (5 bases). The CDR3 runs to 13 residues. Germline V lookup: CDR1 SGHRS, CDR2 YFSETQ. Trimming stripped 3 bases from V and 9 bases from J, with 16 bases between. The CDR3 region is CASSSSEDTGQYF. The CDR3, as DNA: TGCGCCAGCAGCTCGAGTGAGGACACGGGGCAGTACTTC.

On this clone itself: The same CDR3 also results from other DNA sequences found in this sample. This chain links TRBV5-1 with TRBJ1-1, with TRBD1 matching 9 bases. V lost 4 bases and J lost 0; bases outside the gene matches: 7. The V gene's germline CDR1 is SGHRS and CDR2 YFSETQ. The CDR3 totals 16 residues. CDR3 residues: CASSLETGGLNTEAFF. CDR3 nucleotide sequence: TGCGCCAGCAGCCTGGAGACAGGGGGGCTGAACACTGAAGCTTTCTTT.

The chain has TRBV7-2 and TRBJ2-7; 8 bases agree with TRBD2. The CDR3 sequence is 16 residues long. The germline V gene encodes CDR1 SGHTA and CDR2 FQGNSA. V lost 0 bases to trimming and J lost 3 bases; unmatched junction nucleotides: 7. This chain's CDR3 is CASSLAQTSAHYEQYF. The DNA of the CDR3 is TGTGCCAGCAGCTTAGCCCAGACTAGCGCCCACTACGAGCAGTACTTC.

CDR3 in DNA: TGCGCCAGCAGCCAAGGTCCCGGGCGCGTGGCGTATGAAAAACTGTTTTTT. This sequence encodes CASSQGPGRVAYEKLFF. The J gene is TRBJ1-4, the V gene TRBV4-1; D call uncertain. The germline V and J ends were trimmed by 1 base and 6 bases, with 18 bases remaining between them. Germline assignment: CDR1 MGHRA and CDR2 YSYEKL. The CDR3 covers 17 residues.

The rearrangement joins TRBV5-6 to TRBJ1-2; 7 nucleotides match TRBD1. V was pared by 4 bases and J by 1 base, with 7 bases of the junction left unmatched. Germline loops: CDR1 SGHDT, CDR2 YYEEEE. The CDR3 has 15 amino acids. DNA of the CDR3: TGTGCCAGCAGCCGTCCCAGGGACAGTAACTATGGCTACACCTTC. Amino acids: CASSRPRDSNYGYTF.

The sample holds one count of this clone. The chain joins TRBV4-3 to TRBJ2-4; D ambiguous. V was trimmed by 1 base and J by 5 bases, leaving 12 bases between them. CDR1 is LGHNA, CDR2 YSLEER, per germline. This CDR3 has 15 amino acids. This CDR3 is CASSQALSDQNIQYF. The CDR3 nucleotides are TGCGCCAGCAGCCAAGCCCTTTCAGACCAAAACATTCAGTACTTC.

The genes are TRBV4-1 and TRBJ1-2, with D maybe TRBD1 (5 bases). Per the germline V gene, CDR1 is MGHRA and CDR2 is YSYEKL. V lost 0 bases to trimming and J lost 4 bases, with 12 bases between them. The CDR3 runs 15 residues. The CDR3 DNA follows: TGCGCCAGCAGCCAAGAATCGGTCAGGGCCTATGGCTACACCTTC. Amino acid sequence: CASSQESVRAYGYTF.

The rearrangement links TRBV28 to TRBJ2-7; TRBD2 matches 9 bases. CDR1 and CDR2 (germline): MDHEN, SYDVKM. Trimming took 5 bases from V and 3 from J; bases not matched to a gene: 26. The CDR3 loop spans 21 amino acids. The CDR3 reads CASSPISLKTSGEGRFYEQYF. The CDR3 bases are TGTGCCAGCAGTCCTATCTCCTTAAAGACTAGCGGAGAGGGTAGATTCTACGAGCAGTACTTC.

The chain uses TRBV5-1 and TRBJ1-1; TRBD1 is a possible D gene (5 bases). Germline CDR1 and CDR2: SGHRS and YFSETQ. The CDR3 has 15 amino acids. The V and J ends lost 0 bases and 3 bases respectively, with 12 bases between them. This chain's CDR3 is CASSLVGGGDTEAFF. The CDR3 bases are TGCGCCAGCAGCTTGGTCGGGGGTGGGGACACTGAAGCTTTCTTT.

The V call is TRBV18, the J call TRBJ2-6; D unclear. This CDR3 region has 14 residues. Trimming removed 5 bases from V and 1 base from J, with 6 bases in between. The germline V gene has CDR1 KGHSH and CDR2 LQKENI. The CDR3 is CASSMGSGANVLTF. CDR3 sequence (DNA): TGTGCCAGCTCAATGGGGTCTGGGGCCAACGTCCTGACTTTC. Filled out from reference TRBV18 and TRBJ2-6, the complete variable domain reads NAGVMQNPRHLVRRRGQEARLRCSPMKGHSHVYWYRQLPEEGLKFMVYLQKENIIDESGMPKERFSAEFPKEGPSILRIQQVVRGDSAAYFCASSMGSGANVLTFGAGSRLTVL.

The chain is built from TRBV11-2 and TRBJ2-7; 8 bases are a match to TRBD2. V was pared by 5 bases and J by 0 bases, with 12 bases of the junction left unmatched. The germline gives CDR1 SGHAT, CDR2 FQNNGV. This CDR3 region has 17 residues. CDR3 in DNA: TGTGCCAGCAGCAATCCCGGGGGGGGGATAAGCTCCTACGAGCAGTACTTC. As protein: CASSNPGGGISSYEQYF.

V is TRBV28 and J is TRBJ2-1; no firm D call. This CDR3 contains 12 residues. The V and J ends lost 8 bases and 7 bases respectively, with 12 bases between them. The germline gives CDR1 MDHEN, CDR2 SYDVKM. DNA for the CDR3: TGTGCCAGCGGATCCAGAGTTAATGAGCAGTTCTTC. Its protein is CASGSRVNEQFF.

The V and J genes are TRBV28 and TRBJ1-2; no clear D gene. Germline V gives CDR1 MDHEN, CDR2 SYDVKM. V lost 6 bases and J lost 2, with 16 bases in between. The CDR3 length is 15 residues. The CDR3 nucleotides read TGTGCCAGCAGGACCGGATCGGACGGCAACTATGGCTACACCTTC. It encodes CASRTGSDGNYGYTF.

This rearrangement joins TRBV2 to TRBJ2-1; 11 bases fit TRBD2. The J segment lost 5 bases and the V segment lost 1 base, leaving 1 base of the junction unmatched. CDR3 length: 15 residues. From germline, CDR1 is SNHLY and CDR2 FYNNEI. CDR3 sequence: CASSEGLAGHNEQFF. The CDR3 nucleotides read TGTGCCAGCAGTGAAGGACTAGCGGGACACAATGAGCAGTTCTTC.